This TCR beta chain was recorded in a study of OX40 agonist ivuxolimab in advanced cancers. Whole-study results and caveats: Those patients achieving a partial response at 0.1-3.0 mg/kg showed among the lowest clonal expansion. At doses 0.1 to 3.0 mg/kg, CD4+ and CD8+ clones expanded.

Method: immunoSEQ multiplex PCR; TCRdb's copy keeps in-frame clones and lacks some. The sample includes some 80,000 clones, 89% of them seen just once. With respect to this clone: Its antigen is unknown.

V lost 6 bases to trimming and J lost 2 bases, with 23 bases between them. CDR1 MNHEY and CDR2 SMNVEV come from the germline V gene (reference sequence). The CDR3 covers 17 residues. Baseline was the first blood sampling point, followed by cycle 4 day 1 and cycle 7 day 1. The clonotype originates from an adult with an advanced solid tumor such as melanoma, head and neck, liver or kidney cancer. Here the sequenced sample was CD4+ or CD8+ T cells sorted from blood, taken in a trial of the OX40 agonist ivuxolimab. The chain couples TRBV27 to TRBJ2-7, with D perhaps matching TRBD2 (5 bases). In nucleotides, the CDR3 is TGTGCCAGCAGACCTTTCGGGGATCGGAGTTTGACCTACGAGCAGTACTTC. Translated: CASRPFGDRSLTYEQYF.